These 2 T cell receptor beta chains came from one sample sequenced in a study of T-cell reconstitution after alpha-beta-depleted transplantation in children. Library preparation (for TCRbeta) was performed with unique molecular identifiers. TCRdb redid the calling of the PCR reads with MiXCR, one entry per CDR3 protein. Of about 110,000 distinct CDR3 sequences in the sample, approximately 6.6% were seen once. The material was PBMCs, mostly from graft donor cells, obtained 360 days after TCRalphabeta/CD19-depleted stem cell transplant. All receptors derive from a male patient aged 2 to 10 who had a stem cell transplant for acute lymphoblastic leukemia, so the T cells may come from the graft donor.

This clonotype has at least ten counts. V usage is TRBV12-3 or TRBV12-4 and J usage is TRBJ2-2; no clear D. This CDR3 is built from 16 residues. V lost 3 bases and J lost 2, with 13 bases in between. The CDR3 sequence is CASSFTRPSNTGELFF. The CDR3 DNA reads TGTGCCAGCAGTTTCACCAGGCCCTCAAACACCGGGGAGCTGTTTTTT.

This clonotype came up many times. This chain joins TRBV7-8 and TRBJ2-7; 11 bases match TRBD2. V dropped 5 bases and J dropped 4; count of bases not matched to a gene: 4. The CDR3 has 14 residues. Germline CDR1 and CDR2: SGHVS and FQNEAQ. For the CDR3, the DNA is TGTGCCAGCAGCGCGCGGACTAGCGGGTACGAGCAGTACTTC. This codes for CASSARTSGYEQYF.